The next 6 T cell receptor beta chains were all read from a single sample in a study of T cell responses to AZD1222 COVID-19 vaccine. Using immunoSEQ multiplex PCR, the repertoire was profiled, and TCRdb retains in-frame clones only, with some absent. The profile shows 150,000 to 200,000 clones, approximately 86% of them singletons. Specimen: peripheral blood, collected 28 days after the second AZD1222 dose. The source of these receptors is an adult who received the AZD1222 COVID-19 vaccine.

This chain links TRBV10-3 with TRBJ2-1; TRBD2 aligns across 14 bases. The CDR3 has 17 amino acids. V was clipped by 4 bases and J by 8 bases; unmatched bases: 10. In germline, CDR1 is ENHRY, CDR2 SYGVKD. The CDR3 loop is CAISGPKRLAGGDEQFF. Written as DNA, the CDR3 is TGTGCCATCAGTGGACCAAAAAGACTAGCGGGGGGGGATGAGCAGTTCTTC.

This clone was seen a few times. The chain combines TRBV5-1 with TRBJ1-2; 9 bases map to TRBD1. Germline CDR1 reads SGHRS; CDR2 reads YFSETQ. This CDR3 contains 14 residues. V dropped 5 bases and J dropped 5; count of bases not matched to a gene: 7. The CDR3 is CASSRDRVGYGYTF. CDR3 bases: TGCGCCAGCAGTCGGGACAGGGTAGGGTATGGCTACACCTTC. Together with reference TRBV5-1 and TRBJ1-2, the CDR3 gives the full variable domain: KAGVTQTPRYLIKTRGQQVTLSCSPISGHRSVSWYQQTPGQGLQFLFEYFSETQRNKGNFPGRFSGRQFSNSRSEMNVSTLELGDSALYLCASSRDRVGYGYTFGSGTRLTVV.

The genes are TRBV13 and TRBJ1-1, with D uncertain. The CDR3 contains 14 residues. V was cut by 0 bases and J by 5 bases, with 10 bases left in between. CDR1 PRHDT and CDR2 FYEKMQ come from the germline V gene (reference sequence). For the CDR3, the DNA is TGTGCCAGCAGCTTAGGCGGGAGTTGGACTGAAGCTTTCTTT. Translating gives CASSLGGSWTEAFF.

The gene calls are TRBV19 and TRBJ1-1; D ambiguous. V lost 6 bases to trimming and J lost 0 bases, with 11 bases between them. This CDR3 contains 14 residues. From germline, CDR1 is LNHDA and CDR2 SQIVND (reference sequence). As DNA, the CDR3 is TGTGCCAGTAGCCTGACAAATTTGAACACTGAAGCTTTCTTT. Residues: CASSLTNLNTEAFF.

In regard to this clone: The sample has other DNA sequences that encode this CDR3 too. This chain connects TRBV18 to TRBJ1-4, with 9 nucleotides matching TRBD1. V was pared by 4 bases and J by 4 bases, with 4 bases of the junction left unmatched. This CDR3 is built from 15 residues. Germline CDR1 and CDR2: KGHSH and LQKENI. CDR3 sequence: CASSLPGQGNEKLFF. CDR3 DNA: TGTGCCAGCTCACTCCCGGGACAGGGTAATGAAAAACTGTTTTTT.

The genes are TRBV4-1 and TRBJ2-3, with TRBD1 as a possible D gene (6 bases). Deletions cut 0 bases from V and 0 bases from J, with 13 bases between. The CDR3 has 17 amino acids. CDR1 and CDR2 (germline): MGHRA, YSYEKL. CDR3 DNA sequence: TGCGCCAGCAGCCAAGACGAGGGGGAGCCTAGCACAGATACGCAGTATTTT. This codes for CASSQDEGEPSTDTQYF.